Presented here are 5 T cell receptor beta chains from one specimen sequenced in a study of blood T cell repertoires in COVID-19 (dated by TCRdb to the early 2020s). The library was produced with the immunoSEQ multiplex PCR assay. TCRdb obtained this table from immuneACCESS and retained in-frame rearrangements with V and J assigned. These tables miss some clones; where compared with another copy, unresolved V genes account for less than half of the shortfall, and the remainder is unexplained. For this sample there are about 100,000 clones; about two thirds appear just once. About 1.8% of the sample is held by the ten biggest clonotypes. The sequencing input was peripheral blood. The receptors stem from a woman aged 40 to 50 with acute or convalescent COVID-19.

V is TRBV30 and J is TRBJ2-7, with D perhaps TRBD1 (6 bases). The CDR3 loop spans 11 amino acids. Germline V CDR1 and CDR2: GTSNPN, SVGIG (reference sequence). Trimming removed 2 bases from V and 10 bases from J, with 12 bases in between. The CDR3 loop reads CAWSLGQTQYF. CDR3 in DNA: TGTGCCTGGAGTTTAGGACAGACACAGTACTTC.

This clone showed up just a few times. The J gene is TRBJ2-7, the V gene TRBV6-5, with D tentatively TRBD1 (6 bases). CDR1 MNHEY and CDR2 SVGAGI come from the germline V gene. The CDR3 has 12 amino acids. The V end was cut by 6 bases, the J end by 2 bases, with 8 bases between. The CDR3 spells CASRGGTYEQYF. Written as DNA, the CDR3 is TGTGCCAGCAGAGGGGGAACCTACGAGCAGTACTTC.

The gene calls are TRBV4-3 and TRBJ2-5, with D unclear. V dropped 1 base and J dropped 4 bases, with 13 bases sitting between them. This CDR3 has 15 residues. CDR1 and CDR2 from the germline V gene are LGHNA and YSLEER. In DNA form, the CDR3 reads TGCGCCAGCAGCCAAGTCCACAGCCTAACAGAGACCCAGTACTTC. Amino acids: CASSQVHSLTETQYF.

The chain uses TRBV14 and TRBJ2-2; a possible D gene is TRBD2 (6 bases). From germline, CDR1 is SGHDN and CDR2 FVKESK. V was cut by 4 bases and J by 6 bases, with 18 bases left in between. The CDR3 totals 16 residues. CDR3 nucleotides: TGTGCCAGCAGCCCTTCGGACAAGTGGAGGGCCGGGGAGCTGTTTTTT. Its translation is CASSPSDKWRAGELFF.

The J gene is TRBJ2-3, the V gene TRBV5-4, with 8 bases lining up with TRBD1. CDR3 length equals 17 residues. V shed 3 bases, J shed 1 base, and the junction held 10 bases outside the gene matches. The germline V gene encodes CDR1 SGHNT and CDR2 YYREEE (reference sequence). In DNA form, the CDR3 reads TGTGCCAGCAGCTCGAAAACTCAGGGGGCGCGCACAGATACGCAGTATTTT. Residues: CASSSKTQGARTDTQYF. The whole variable domain, remainder taken from reference TRBV5-4 and TRBJ2-3, is ETGVTQSPTHLIKTRGQQVTLRCSSQSGHNTVSWYQQALGQGPQFIFQYYREEENGRGNFPPRFSGLQFPNYSSELNVNALELDDSALYLCASSSKTQGARTDTQYFGPGTRLTVL.